This T cell receptor (beta chain) was recovered during a study of blood T cell repertoires in COVID-19. Study-level information: Italy, Spain and the United States were the sources of the convalescent and acute COVID-19 samples. T cells, B-cell-depleted T cells, or PBMCs supplied cDNA or gDNA.

V lost 5 bases to trimming and J lost 0 bases, with 11 bases between them. The CDR3 is made up of 14 amino acids. Germline V CDR1 and CDR2: SGHTA, FQGNSA. Participants reported their clinical history, and cohort assignment relied on those reports. Authors' processing steps: Reference gene primer amplification yielded estimated nucleated cell counts. Sequenced by immunoSEQ multiplex PCR; TCRdb stores in-frame clones only, minus some. The DNA gave D and trimming, while V, J and clone size come from that table. The top ten hold roughly 20% of the sample, which has fewer than 200,000 clones, approximately 86% seen once.

The sample comprised PBMCs or T cells enriched from blood (not recorded which). This sequence originates from a man in his sixties who had recovered from COVID-19. The chain is built from TRBV7-2 and TRBJ2-7, with a weak D call TRBD1 (6 bases). The CDR3 protein is CASSIQGTSYEQYF. CDR3 DNA: TGTGCCAGCAGCATACAGGGAACCTCCTACGAGCAGTACTTC.